The clone carrying this T cell receptor beta chain has a handful of counts. This sample was included in a study of T cells in Graves' hyperthyroidism and ophthalmopathy. V gave up 5 bases and J gave up 7 bases; unmatched junction bases: 5. There are 14 residues in the CDR3. The V gene's germline CDR1 is SNHLY and CDR2 FYNNEI. What was amplified from RNA transcripts were TCR beta CDR3 regions. HTBI primers were employed in a first-round RT-PCR of the TCR CDR3. TCRdb re-called the multiplex PCR reads with MiXCR, one entry per CDR3 protein. The data show 600,000 to 800,000 distinct CDR3 sequences, with under 45% seen just once and 30% to 40% held by the top ten.

The chain is built from TRBV2 and TRBJ1-6; 7 bases agree with TRBD1. The sample consisted of blood. The origin of this receptor is a woman aged 40 to 50 with Graves' hyperthyroidism. The CDR3 DNA is TGTGCCAGCAGTTGGGACAGCGAAAATTCACCCCTCCACTTT. Residues: CASSWDSENSPLHF.